This T cell receptor beta chain was identified during a study of type 1 regulatory T cells (dated by TCRdb to the early 2020s). As for the study more broadly: An in vitro protocol by which a Tr1-enriched, alloantigen-specific CD4 T cell product named T-allo10 was generated was characterized in the study. Patients with hematological malignancies who were receiving allogeneic hematopoietic stem cell transplantation were the group in which T-allo10 was being clinically evaluated.

The instrument was an Illumina MiSeq. TCRdb trimmed the raw reads at Q25, called clones with MiXCR and kept productive beta chains. All rows with the same CDR3 protein become a single entry with the most common DNA and genes. The sample table records approximately 100,000 distinct CDR3 sequences; roughly 28% of these occur just once. The ten most abundant clones make up 2% to 2.5% of the sample. As regards this clonotype: No antigen is known for it. Base qualities are not provided; no much larger clone lies one nucleotide away.

CDR1 and CDR2 are read off the germline V gene as MDHEN and SYDVKM. V is clipped by 4 bases and J by 5 bases, and the sequence between their germline boundaries is 14 bases long. The CDR3 runs 14 amino acids, cysteine and phenylalanine included. The only DNA kept is the CDR3, 42 bases in frame from the first base. This receptor was taken from a human donor in good health. The sequence is built from TRBV28 and TRBJ2-5; TRBD1 could be the D gene, as 5 bases match. Sequences were obtained from CD4+ T cells, either the whole sample or a sorted fraction (not recorded which). The sequenced DNA is TGTGCCAGCAGTTCATTGGGGCAGGGTGAGACCCAGTACTTC. The encoded protein is CASSSLGQGETQYF.